These T cell receptor beta chains were read from a single sample in a study of CD8 T cells in ankylosing spondylitis. TCRdb reprocessed the 5' RACE reads with MiXCR, giving one entry per CDR3 protein. The sample lists just under 550,000 distinct CDR3 sequences, more than 9.5% occurring once. The sample comprised blood, either unsorted or a sorted T cell fraction (not recorded which). All receptors derive from a male donor with ankylosing spondylitis. Both conserved end residues are part of each CDR3. D genes are given only for firm matches. Not all rows give a size; the values are once, few, many and, for expanded clones, a class.

V	J	size	D	DNA	CDR3
TRBV6-1	TRBJ2-4	NA	TRBD1	TGTGCCAGCAGTGGTCCGAGACAGGGGGCTTACATTCAGTACTTC	CASSGPRQGAYIQYF
TRBV7-8	TRBJ2-1	NA	NA	TGTGCCAGCAGCTTACAGGGGGGGCAGGTAGTCTTC	CASSLQGGQVVF
TRBV7-9	TRBJ2-5	many	NA	TGTGCCAGCAGCTCGGGCAGTCAAGAGACCCAGTACTTC	CASSSGSQETQYF
TRBV10-3	TRBJ2-2	NA	TRBD2	TGTGCCATCAGTGAGTCGGGACTAGCACGCGGGGAGCTGTTTTTT	CAISESGLARGELFF
TRBV20-1	TRBJ2-3	few	TRBD2	TGCAGTGCCCACGGGGTAGCGGGAGGTGGCGATACGCAGTATTTT	CSAHGVAGGGDTQYF
TRBV24-1	TRBJ2-5	NA	NA	TGTGCCACCAGTTGGGACGAGACCCAGTACTTC	CATSWDETQYF
TRBV4-2	TRBJ2-7	few	NA	TGTGCCAGCAGCCAAGGTAGGACACCCCACGAGCAGTACTTC	CASSQGRTPHEQYF
TRBV7-9	TRBJ2-5	many	NA	TGTGCCAGCAGCTTAAGGCCGCGAAGACAGTTGAAAGAAGAGACCCAGTACTTC	CASSLRPRRQLKEETQYF
TRBV6-1	TRBJ2-2	few	NA	TGTGCCAGCAGCTTGACCCCGTTCGGCGGGGAGCTGTTTTTT	CASSLTPFGGELFF
TRBV20-1	TRBJ1-6	NA	TRBD1	TGCAGAGGACAGGCTCAACCTAATTCACCCCTCCACTTT	CRGQAQPNSPLHF
TRBV20-1	TRBJ2-3	many	TRBD2	TGCAGTGCTAAGGGAGGGTCTAGCACAGATACGCAGTATTTT	CSAKGGSSTDTQYF
TRBV20-1	TRBJ1-1	NA	NA	TGCAGTGCTCTAGGAAACGGTAACACTGAAGCTTTCTTT	CSALGNGNTEAFF
TRBV7-9	TRBJ1-1	NA	TRBD1	TGTGCCAGCAGCTTGGCTTGGGACAGGGACACTGAAGCTTTCTTT	CASSLAWDRDTEAFF
TRBV4-1	TRBJ2-1	few	TRBD2	TGCGCCAGCAGCCAAGATCCTAGTTGGCGGGAGGGCCCCAATGAGCAGTTCTTC	CASSQDPSWREGPNEQFF
TRBV5-1	TRBJ2-1	NA	TRBD2	TGCGCCAGCAGTCCCCGACTAGCGGTGAATGAGCAGTTCTTC	CASSPRLAVNEQFF
TRBV7-2	TRBJ1-4	NA	NA	TGTGCCAGCAGCTTAGGCCCATCCAATGAAAAACTGTTTTTT	CASSLGPSNEKLFF
TRBV20-1	TRBJ1-5	NA	NA	TGCAGTGCTAGTCAAGCAGGCCCCTTAGAGGATCAGCCCCAGCATTTT	CSASQAGPLEDQPQHF
TRBV12-3/TRBV12-4	TRBJ1-2	NA	TRBD1	TGTGCCAGCAGTTTAGGAGGATCCGGGACAGGGGGTCGCGGCTACACCTTC	CASSLGGSGTGGRGYTF
TRBV7-2	TRBJ2-7	few	TRBD2	TGTGCCAGCAGCCGACGACTAGCGGGATACGAGCAGTACTTC	CASSRRLAGYEQYF
TRBV5-5	TRBJ2-5	NA	NA	TGTGCCAGCAGCTGGGGGATTAATAGGGAAGAGACCCAGTACTTC	CASSWGINREETQYF
TRBV27	TRBJ2-4	few	TRBD2	TGTGCCAGCAGTTCCCTACCGGGACTAGCGGGAGTAAACATTCAGTACTTC	CASSSLPGLAGVNIQYF
TRBV11-2	TRBJ2-1	NA	TRBD2	TGTGCCAGCAGCTTAGGGACTAGCGGGAGGACGACCCCTTACAATGAGCAGTTCTTC	CASSLGTSGRTTPYNEQFF
TRBV12-3/TRBV12-4	TRBJ2-6	NA	NA	TGTGCCAGCAGTCAGATGAGGATTAGCTCTGGGGCCAACGTCCTGACTTTC	CASSQMRISSGANVLTF
TRBV29-1	TRBJ2-5	few	NA	TGCAGCGTTGATGTCGGGGAGACCCAGTACTTC	CSVDVGETQYF
TRBV7-2	TRBJ1-5	many	NA	TGTGCCAGCAGCTTAGAGGCCGGGGACAATCAGCCCCAGCATTTT	CASSLEAGDNQPQHF
TRBV6-1	TRBJ2-1	NA	NA	TGTGCCAGCAGTGAGTCGGAGTATGGCTCCTACAATGAGCAGTTCTTC	CASSESEYGSYNEQFF
TRBV12-3/TRBV12-4	TRBJ2-1	many	NA	TGTGCCAGCAGATGGAGCTCCTACAATGAGCAGTTCTTC	CASRWSSYNEQFF
TRBV4-2	TRBJ2-2	many	NA	TGTGCCAGCAGCCCCTACAGGGGGCTAGCGGGAGCGGACGGGGAGCTGTTTTTT	CASSPYRGLAGADGELFF
TRBV6-1	TRBJ1-4	few	TRBD1	TGTGCCAGCAGAGTCGACAGGGGGTTTAGTGAAAAACTGTTTTTT	CASRVDRGFSEKLFF
TRBV7-8	TRBJ2-1	many	TRBD1	TGTGCCAGCAGCCTAGGACAGGGGACTAACAATGAGCAGTTCTTC	CASSLGQGTNNEQFF
TRBV5-1	TRBJ2-5	few	NA	TGCGCCAGCAGCTTCATGGGTAATCAAGAGACCCAGTACTTC	CASSFMGNQETQYF
TRBV12-3/TRBV12-4	TRBJ2-4	many	NA	TGTGCCAGCAGTCCTGGGGACTCAAACATTCAGTACTTC	CASSPGDSNIQYF
TRBV24-1	TRBJ2-1	NA	TRBD1	TGTGCCACCGGACAGGGGGCGATCAATGAGCAGTTCTTC	CATGQGAINEQFF
TRBV27	TRBJ2-7	NA	TRBD1	TGTGCCAGCGGTGGCGGTACAGGGACAGCCTTCTACGAGCAGTACTTC	CASGGGTGTAFYEQYF
TRBV12-3/TRBV12-4	TRBJ1-6	NA	TRBD1	TGTGCCAGCAGACCACAGGGGTTCGCTTCACCCCTCCACTTT	CASRPQGFASPLHF
TRBV7-2	TRBJ1-1	few	TRBD1	TGTGCCAGCAGCTTAGGGACAGGGGTGTGGGGCACTGAAGCTTTCTTT	CASSLGTGVWGTEAFF
TRBV5-1	TRBJ2-7	few	NA	TGCGCCAGCAGCCTCCCCTCCTCCTCCTACGAGCAGTACTTC	CASSLPSSSYEQYF
TRBV11-1	TRBJ2-2	few	TRBD2	TGTGCCAGCAGCTTAGCGATCAGCGGGAGCCCCCGAGGTACGAACACCGGGGAGCTGTTTTTT	CASSLAISGSPRGTNTGELFF
TRBV2	TRBJ1-2	many	TRBD1	TGTGCCAGCATGGCAGGGGGAAACTATGGCTACACCTTC	CASMAGGNYGYTF
TRBV29-1	TRBJ2-3	NA	NA	TGCAGCGTTGGATCGTCCCGGGACAGACTAGGCACAGATACGCAGTATTTT	CSVGSSRDRLGTDTQYF
TRBV7-9	TRBJ1-4	NA	NA	TGTGCCAGCAGCTTAGAGAACAACCCTAATGAAAAACTGTTTTTT	CASSLENNPNEKLFF
TRBV11-2	TRBJ2-2	NA	NA	TGTGCCAGCAGCTTAGGGGAGTATTCCGGGGAGCTGTTTTTT	CASSLGEYSGELFF
TRBV5-1	TRBJ1-1	few	NA	TGCGCCAGCGTGGACGGTCCGGGAACTGAAGCTTTCTTT	CASVDGPGTEAFF
TRBV7-2	TRBJ1-5	few	NA	TGTGCCAGCAGCCCCTGGGGGGCTGACCAGCCCCAGCATTTT	CASSPWGADQPQHF
TRBV27	TRBJ2-1	few	NA	TGTGCCAGCAGGGATCGTTTCAATGAGCAGTTCTTC	CASRDRFNEQFF